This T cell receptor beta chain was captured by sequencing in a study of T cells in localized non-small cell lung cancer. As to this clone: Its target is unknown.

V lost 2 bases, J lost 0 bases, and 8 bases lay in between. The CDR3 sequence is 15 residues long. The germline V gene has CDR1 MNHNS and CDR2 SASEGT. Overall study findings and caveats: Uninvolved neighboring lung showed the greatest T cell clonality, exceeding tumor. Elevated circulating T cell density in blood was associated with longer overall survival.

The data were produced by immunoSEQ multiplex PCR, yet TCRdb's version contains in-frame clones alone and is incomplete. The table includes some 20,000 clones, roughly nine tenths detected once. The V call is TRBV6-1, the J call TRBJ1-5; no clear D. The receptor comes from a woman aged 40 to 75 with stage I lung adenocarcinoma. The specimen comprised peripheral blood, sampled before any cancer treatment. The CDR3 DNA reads TGTGCCAGCAGTGAATGGAACTATAGCAATCAGCCCCAGCATTTT. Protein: CASSEWNYSNQPQHF.